This T cell receptor beta chain is from a study of cytomegalovirus exposure and HLA in healthy donors. Concerning this clone: What it recognizes is unknown.

Vbeta (60) and Jbeta (13) primers were used in the PCR. Sequencing used immunoSEQ multiplex PCR; TCRdb keeps in-frame clones, though not all of them. Of roughly 120,000 clones detected, 63% appear once; the ten largest clones hold approximately 9.1%. General study results and limits: Being productive about 90% or about 30% of the time was typical of most TCR beta V segments in an earlier analysis. Accounts indicate the classifier identified cytomegalovirus status with strong specificity and sensitivity.

The CDR3 consists of 14 residues. CDR1 and CDR2 (germline): SNHLY, FYNNEI. V lost 6 bases and J lost 3, with 13 bases in between. The chain carries TRBV2 and TRBJ2-3; TRBD1 is a possible D gene (5 bases). Sequences were obtained from PBMCs. This TCR derives from a man in his forties in good health and CMV-seropositive. In nucleotides, the CDR3 is TGTGCCAGCAGCCTAGTGGGGCCTACAGATACGCAGTATTTT. Protein: CASSLVGPTDTQYF.